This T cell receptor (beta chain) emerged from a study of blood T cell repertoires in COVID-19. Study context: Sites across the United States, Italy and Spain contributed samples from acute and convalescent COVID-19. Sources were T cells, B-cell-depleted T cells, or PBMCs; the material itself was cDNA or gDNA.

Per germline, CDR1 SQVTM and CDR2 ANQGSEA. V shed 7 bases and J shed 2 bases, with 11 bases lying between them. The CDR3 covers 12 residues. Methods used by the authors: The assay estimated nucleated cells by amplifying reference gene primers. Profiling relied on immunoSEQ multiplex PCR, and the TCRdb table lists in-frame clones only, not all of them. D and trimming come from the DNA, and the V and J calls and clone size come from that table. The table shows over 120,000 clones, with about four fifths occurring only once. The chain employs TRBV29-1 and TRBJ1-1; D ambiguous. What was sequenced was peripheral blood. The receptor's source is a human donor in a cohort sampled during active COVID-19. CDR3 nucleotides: TGCAGCGCCAGCGCCGGAAACACTGAAGCTTTCTTT. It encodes CSASAGNTEAFF.